This T cell receptor beta chain was identified during a study of blood T cell repertoires in COVID-19. Study-level background: Spain, Italy and the United States supplied samples that represented acute and convalescent COVID-19. Sources were T cells, B-cell-depleted T cells, or PBMCs; the material itself was cDNA or gDNA.

Deletions cut 2 bases from V and 6 bases from J, with 21 bases between. The CDR3 length is 18 residues. CDR1 is KGHDR, CDR2 SFDVKD, per germline. In the authors' workflow: How many nucleated cells were present was estimated from reference gene primer amplification. The method was immunoSEQ multiplex PCR; TCRdb's version includes in-frame clones alone and lacks a portion of them. That table gives V, J and clone size, and the DNA gave D and trimming. Found here are about 99,000 clones, roughly 90% of them singletons; the top ten hold 3% to 4.5%. This TCR came from an older woman with acute or convalescent COVID-19. Specimen: peripheral blood. This chain links TRBV24-1 with TRBJ2-2; D perhaps matches TRBD1 (6 bases). The CDR3 protein is CATSDSNRALLGAGELFF. In DNA, the CDR3 is TGTGCCACCAGTGATTCTAACAGGGCCCTCTTGGGTGCCGGGGAGCTGTTTTTT.